This T cell receptor beta chain derives from a study of blood T cell repertoires in COVID-19. At the level of the study: Samples taken during acute and convalescent COVID-19 were collected in the United States, Italy and Spain. PBMCs, B-cell-depleted T cells, or T cells were the source of the cDNA or gDNA that made up the material.

V was shortened by 6 bases and J by 0 bases, with 17 bases between the two germline ends. Per germline, CDR1 MDHEN and CDR2 SYDVKM. The CDR3 is 16 residues long. In the original analysis: Estimates of nucleated cell counts were drawn from the amplification of reference gene primers. Repertoires were generated with immunoSEQ multiplex PCR, while TCRdb's copy carries only in-frame clones and drops some. That table is the source of V, J and clone size, and D and trimming were worked out from the DNA. The top ten clones hold roughly 2% of a sample with about 240,000 clones, about four fifths of them seen once.

Material: peripheral blood. The clonotype was recovered from a man aged 25 to 40 who had recovered from COVID-19. J is TRBJ1-2 and V is TRBV28; perhaps TRBD1 as D (5 bases). CDR3 residues: CASRIPSGTSNYGYTF. The CDR3 DNA sequence: TGTGCCAGCAGAATTCCCTCCGGGACTTCTAACTATGGCTACACCTTC.